The rows below give T cell receptor beta chains drawn from one sample of a study of radiation and T cells in renal cell carcinoma. Measured with immunoSEQ multiplex PCR; TCRdb has only the in-frame clones, and not every one. The repertoire consists of about 130,000 clones, with about four fifths occurring once and the leading ten covering approximately 6.3%. The sequenced sample was blood, obtained from a patient whose treatment included radiotherapy and nephrectomy. These receptors came from a man over 45 with renal cell carcinoma. CDR3s leave out the opening cysteine and the closing phenylalanine or tryptophan. A D gene is named only where the DNA matches it firmly. Clone sizes are given selectively: once, few, many, or a class where the clone is expanded.

TRBV27,11,-,-,ASSVEAGSTIY
TRBV18,14,-,-,ASSLLAVSSYNEQF
TRBV5-1,12,-,-,ASSLLEPNYGYT
TRBV19,12,-,TRBD2,ASSGGKHYNEQF
TRBV6-5,14,-,-,ASSYLGSANTGELF
TRBV5-1,12,-,-,ASSLESSYNEQF
TRBV4-1,12,-,TRBD1,ASSRGQGKNIQY
TRBV5-4,13,-,TRBD1,ASSLRTGFLDGYT
TRBV10-3,10,-,-,AISAVSDTQY
TRBV7-8,14,-,TRBD2,ASRTLAWRESGEQY
TRBV28,12,-,TRBD1,ASSLGQQSQPQH
TRBV4-3,10,few,-,ASSQEGSQRD
TRBV2,10,-,-,ASSGWVGFRT
TRBV4-1,13,-,TRBD1,ASSQGQGASRTQY
TRBV7-9,11,-,TRBD1,ASTLTGTYEAF
TRBV9,14,-,TRBD1,ASSPQPTGALETQY
TRBV27,13,-,TRBD1,ASSYRTGAYNEQF
TRBV30,12,-,-,ASATDTNTGELF
TRBV11-2,14,once,TRBD2,ASSSPGLPSSYEQY
TRBV6-6,14,-,TRBD1,ASSSWGGTENEKLF
TRBV4-1,14,-,-,ASSRSGEGSYNEQF
TRBV6-5,14,-,TRBD1,ASSYSTSGGIYEQY
TRBV28,11,-,-,ASIPGPNTEAF
TRBV5-4,11,-,TRBD1,ASSLQGEETQY
TRBV12-5,15,-,-,ASGSPRGGNSGNTIY
TRBV2,11,-,-,ASTGEKNTEAF
TRBV27,11,-,TRBD1,ASGRTGVYGYT
TRBV6-1,8,once,-,ASRIGELF
TRBV6-1,10,-,-,ASSEPSYEQY
TRBV30,12,-,-,AWSAGWGNTEAF
TRBV6-1,12,-,TRBD1,ASRNRGPEETQY